This passage covers 8 T cell receptor beta chains from one sample sequenced in a study of OX40 agonist ivuxolimab in advanced cancers. The receptor library was made with the immunoSEQ multiplex PCR assay. Imported from immuneACCESS, the table was reduced by TCRdb to in-frame sequences with V and J called. These copies leave out some clones; in studies compared against another copy, an unresolved V gene accounts for under half, and the cause of the remainder is not known. The sample profile shows nearly 110,000 clones; 90% of them were found once. The ten top clones hold approximately 0.52% of the sample. This specimen was CD4+ or CD8+ T cells sorted from blood, taken in a trial of the OX40 agonist ivuxolimab. These receptors originate from an adult with an advanced solid tumor such as melanoma, head and neck, liver or kidney cancer.

The V gene is TRBV6-4, the J gene TRBJ2-5, with D perhaps TRBD2 (5 bases). The CDR3 has 13 amino acids. Germline values: CDR1 MRHNA, CDR2 SNTAGT. V dropped 4 bases and J dropped 5 bases, with 11 bases sitting between them. The DNA for the CDR3 is TGTGCCAGCAGTGCCCGGGGTTCGGAGACCCAGTACTTC. Protein product: CASSARGSETQYF.

The V and J genes are TRBV29-1 and TRBJ1-3; TRBD1 is a possible D gene (5 bases). The CDR3 is 15 residues long. Germline lookup yields CDR1 SQVTM and CDR2 ANQGSEA. The V gene lost 6 bases and the J gene lost 0 bases, with 15 bases spanning the gap. Here the CDR3 DNA reads TGCAGCGTCGGTATTGGGACGGACTCTGGAAACACCATATATTTT. Translation: CSVGIGTDSGNTIYF.

The rearrangement links TRBV28 to TRBJ1-2; D call uncertain. Trimming removed 5 bases at V and 2 bases at J, with 9 bases between. This CDR3 contains 13 residues. Germline V lookup: CDR1 MDHEN, CDR2 SYDVKM. The CDR3 DNA sequence: TGTGCCAGCAGTCAAGGCACAAACTATGGCTACACCTTC. Its protein product is CASSQGTNYGYTF.

The chain combines TRBV9 with TRBJ2-1, with 11 positions matching TRBD1. The V gene's germline CDR1 is SGDLS and CDR2 YYNGEE. CDR3 length equals 14 residues. V shed 0 bases and J 11 bases; nucleotides not matched to a gene: 4. The CDR3 bases are TGTGCCAGCAGCGTAGGCGGGACAGGGGGGAAGCAGTTCTTC. Protein product: CASSVGGTGGKQFF.

The chain links TRBV27 to TRBJ2-7, with TRBD2 matching 9 bases. CDR1 is MNHEY and CDR2 is SMNVEV in the germline V gene (reference sequence). This CDR3 is built from 15 residues. J gave up 0 bases and V 8 bases, and 8 bases lay outside the gene matches. The CDR3 region has the DNA TGTGCCAGCTGGGCCTCTAGCGGGGACTCCTACGAGCAGTACTTC. Its translation is CASWASSGDSYEQYF.

V usage is TRBV5-1 and J usage is TRBJ2-7, with D perhaps matching TRBD2 (6 bases). V was shortened by 4 bases and J by 6 bases, with 14 bases between the two germline ends. The CDR3 runs to 13 residues. Looked up from germline, CDR1 is SGHRS and CDR2 is YFSETQ. In nucleotides, the CDR3 is TGCGCCAGCAGCCCCGGGACTTCTGGCGAGCAGTACTTC. Its protein product is CASSPGTSGEQYF.

The chain links TRBV5-1 to TRBJ2-1; 10 nucleotides align to TRBD2. V lost 3 bases and J lost 6; bases outside the gene matches: 9. Germline values: CDR1 SGHRS, CDR2 YFSETQ. This CDR3 spans 16 amino acids. CDR3 amino acids: CASSSQAGGRVNEQFF. CDR3 DNA sequence: TGCGCCAGCAGCTCACAAGCGGGGGGGCGGGTCAATGAGCAGTTCTTC.

The gene calls are TRBV5-1 and TRBJ2-1, with a weak D call TRBD2 (6 bases). V was cut by 4 bases and J by 7 bases, with 18 bases left in between. The germline V gene encodes CDR1 SGHRS and CDR2 YFSETQ. This CDR3 has 15 residues. The CDR3 loop reads CASSTGTAGRNEQFF. The CDR3 coding sequence is TGCGCCAGCAGCACCGGGACTGCCGGCAGGAATGAGCAGTTCTTC.